This entry concerns a single T cell receptor (beta chain). What it binds is not known. The data stem from a study of STAT3 mutations in large granular lymphocyte leukemia. Study observations and caveats: At least one immunodominant TCR beta clonotype appeared in every T-cell large granular lymphocyte leukemia patient. Persisting codominant clonotypes may have hidden a small pathogenic clone. In about 35% of the 18 patients, new TCR clonotypes emerged after therapy.

The V gene's germline CDR1 is LNHDA and CDR2 SQIVND (reference sequence). The CDR3 runs to 15 residues. The V end lost 5 bases, the J end lost 4 bases, and 15 bases lay between the germline ends. Sequenced by immunoSEQ multiplex PCR; TCRdb stores in-frame clones only, minus some. The repertoire holds around 7,800 clones, with about 89% as singletons. Sequencing input: peripheral blood mononuclear cells. V gene TRBV19 combines with J gene TRBJ1-3; D is uncertain. This clonotype was obtained from a man aged 80 or over with T-cell large granular lymphocyte leukemia. Some clones in this sample may be carry-over from other donors' samples. The CDR3 loop is CASSPTRAGGNTIYF. CDR3 coding DNA: TGTGCCAGTAGTCCCACCCGCGCAGGAGGAAACACCATATATTTT. Using reference TRBV19 and TRBJ1-3 for the parts outside the CDR3, the full variable domain is DGGITQSPKYLFRKEGQNVTLSCEQNLNHDAMYWYRQDPGQGLRLIYYSQIVNDFQKGDIAEGYSVSREKKESFPLTVTSAQKNPTAFYLCASSPTRAGGNTIYFGEGSWLTVV.